This T cell receptor beta chain was profiled in a study of blood T cell repertoires in COVID-19. Looking at the study overall: Samples of COVID-19 (acute and convalescent) were obtained from the United States, Italy and Spain.

Two negative PCRs, clearance, or symptom resolution had been documented for recovered Cohort 3 donors. The CDR3 runs to 15 residues. Germline V gene data show CDR1 as SGDLS and CDR2 as YYNGEE. V lost 2 bases, J lost 4 bases, and 3 bases stayed unmatched. Per the study methods: Scientists estimated how many nucleated cells there were by amplifying reference gene primers. Only in-frame clones appear in the TCRdb table, and some are missing; sequencing was by immunoSEQ multiplex PCR. V and J calls and clone size are given by that table; D and trimming were obtained from the DNA. The table lists about 140,000 clones, around 87% of them singletons.

The chain carries TRBV9 and TRBJ2-5, with 12 bases matching TRBD2. The sequencing input was PBMCs or T cells enriched from blood (not recorded which). The TCR comes from a man aged 55 to 69 who had recovered from COVID-19. DNA for the CDR3: TGTGCCAGCAGCGTCCGGACTAGCGGGGTAGAGACCCAGTACTTC. Its protein product is CASSVRTSGVETQYF.